These T cell receptor beta chains were read from a single sample in a study of identical twins. TCRdb re-called the 5' RACE reads through MiXCR, storing one row per CDR3 protein. The sample consists of around 570,000 distinct CDR3 sequences, around a tenth of them appearing once. The same sample was also studied in work on yellow fever vaccine responses in identical twins.

The material sequenced was PBMCs. The receptors were gathered from a woman under 30 in good health. CDR3s leave out the opening cysteine and the closing phenylalanine or tryptophan.

j_gene,v_gene,CDR3aa
TRBJ2-3,TRBV20-1,SAGGSLAGGPGDTQY
TRBJ2-7,TRBV29-1,SVEGSRDSYEQY
TRBJ2-1,TRBV2,ASSEVPSIGQF
TRBJ2-7,TRBV9,ASSPQGLPSYEQY
TRBJ2-7,TRBV30,AWERTGRTYEQY
TRBJ2-7,TRBV4-3,ASSQERTGYEQY
TRBJ2-2,TRBV20-1,SARDQDQNTGELF
TRBJ1-2,TRBV20-1,SARDVGQPRYT
TRBJ1-2,TRBV12-3/TRBV12-4,ASTLPQGGYT
TRBJ2-1,TRBV20-1,SATLSTGYNEQF
TRBJ2-3,TRBV5-1,ASSTGDTDTQY
TRBJ2-1,TRBV29-1,SVEGTSRIYNEQF
TRBJ1-1,TRBV20-1,SARRPNTEAF
TRBJ2-7,TRBV6-5,ASSYVQGSNEQY
TRBJ2-1,TRBV7-2,ASSLASSYNEQF
TRBJ1-1,TRBV12-3/TRBV12-4,ASTQGPEGTEAF
TRBJ2-3,TRBV5-1,ASSTSMGPGDTQY
TRBJ2-7,TRBV20-1,SASLGAYEQY
TRBJ2-3,TRBV4-3,ASSQDRDPFTDTQY
TRBJ2-7,TRBV15,ATSREPASYEQY
TRBJ1-1,TRBV30,AWRDQWTEAF
TRBJ2-1,TRBV29-1,SATEGTSGSEQF
TRBJ2-4,TRBV11-1,ASSSRLAEKNIQY
TRBJ2-3,TRBV10-3,AISELDTQY
TRBJ2-1,TRBV12-3/TRBV12-4,ASSLRQGANEQF
TRBJ2-7,TRBV20-1,SASDYGLSYEQY
TRBJ2-7,TRBV12-3/TRBV12-4,ASSPEGLAYEQY
TRBJ2-2,TRBV29-1,SVEATGTGYTGELF
TRBJ2-6,TRBV6-2/TRBV6-3,ASIGGPGANVLT
TRBJ2-3,TRBV6-4,ASSRTGGTDTQY
TRBJ2-1,TRBV4-2,ASSQYARGYNEQF
TRBJ2-2,TRBV29-1,SVLSGRGTGELF
TRBJ2-7,TRBV15,ATSRDLGATGRIYEQY
TRBJ2-7,TRBV28,ASSLLKSYEQY
TRBJ1-3,TRBV6-5,ASSYDWSSGNTIY
TRBJ2-5,TRBV14,ASSQDLSSQETQY
TRBJ2-2,TRBV11-2,ASSLGRQQNTGELF
TRBJ2-7,TRBV7-9,ASSSLGAATYEQY
TRBJ2-5,TRBV9,ASSPPDWGRETQY
TRBJ1-4,TRBV20-1,SARDTTNEKLF
TRBJ2-7,TRBV4-1,ASSQAYSERIYEQY
TRBJ2-1,TRBV29-1,SVLLGEVSYNEQF
TRBJ2-1,TRBV19,ASVAGHSDEQF
TRBJ1-5,TRBV20-1,SASPPGGNSNQPQH
TRBJ2-7,TRBV4-3,ASSQLAGVFYEQY
TRBJ2-1,TRBV7-9,ASSLLSGSSYNEQF
TRBJ2-5,TRBV15,ATGALQETQY
TRBJ1-5,TRBV20-1,SAGEARENQPQH
TRBJ1-1,TRBV15,ATVPFPGSTEAF
TRBJ2-2,TRBV12-3/TRBV12-4,ASRQGRNTGELF
TRBJ2-7,TRBV20-1,ILRDREYEQY